This record concerns one T cell receptor (beta chain) sequence. Its antigen remains unidentified. No base-level quality is on record; no much larger clone is a single base apart. This entry is derived from a study of blood T cell repertoires in COVID-19 (TCRdb year 2020). Regarding the study in general: Samples covering the acute and convalescent phases of COVID-19 were provided by collaborators in the United States, Italy and Spain. The prospective study material was composed of cDNA or gDNA derived from T cells, B-cell-depleted T cells, or PBMCs. The dataset comprised deeply sampled blood TCRbeta repertoires from subjects exposed to, actively infected with, or recovered from COVID-19. The repertoires were made available in a free public database intended to serve as a resource for research on the immune response to SARS-CoV-2. The samples were drawn from the first 160 participants of the ongoing ImmuneRACE study and from roughly 1,300 subjects provided by 6 global collaborators. The sample metadata nearly always contained a de-identified subject ID, COVID-19 status, age in years and sex. Where available, HLA class I and class II types were taken from metadata supplied by the sample provider and were not determined by assay-based typing.

The immunoSEQ Assay, a bias-controlled multiplex PCR, was used to amplify TCRbeta CDR3 regions from genomic DNA. The authors' pipeline ran thus. Within the assay, amplification of reference gene primers was used to estimate how many nucleated cells each sample contained. Sequence reads were collapsed and filtered to measure the absolute abundance of every unique TCRbeta CDR3 rearrangement. For each sample, productive Simpson clonality was calculated as the square root of Simpson's diversity index over productive rearrangements. The table comes from immuneACCESS by way of TCRdb, which keeps in-frame sequences with V and J called. Part of the clones is missing from these tables; in studies checked, under half for an unresolved V gene and the rest for unknown reasons. The V and J calls and clone size were taken over from that table, and D and trimming were inferred from the DNA. The sample profile shows 300,000 or so clones; around 90% of them were found once. The top ten constitute 1.3% of the sample.

What the research found in general, with its limitations: Clinical and demographic metadata were provided uncurated, with the amount varying by source and participant.

The collaborating institutions used their own protocols to collect whole blood in K2EDTA tubes. For TCRbeta analysis, collaborators shipped samples in one of three forms: frozen whole blood, isolated PBMCs, or DNA extracted from either of those sample types. Reading from cysteine to phenylalanine, the CDR3 counts 13 amino acids. Of the read, only the CDR3 DNA is kept; its 39 bases are in frame from base 1. As encoded in the germline V gene, CDR1 is MGHRA while CDR2 is YSYEKL. V is pared back by 0 bases and J by 10 bases, with 7 bases lying between the germline termini. Source material: peripheral blood. This receptor was taken from a man aged 65-85 years with acute or convalescent COVID-19. The V and J segments used are TRBV4-1 and TRBJ1-6; no D segment can be confidently identified. The sequence in DNA is TGCGCCAGCAGCCAAGAACCCTACTCACCCCTCCACTTT. Its amino acids are CASSQEPYSPLHF.